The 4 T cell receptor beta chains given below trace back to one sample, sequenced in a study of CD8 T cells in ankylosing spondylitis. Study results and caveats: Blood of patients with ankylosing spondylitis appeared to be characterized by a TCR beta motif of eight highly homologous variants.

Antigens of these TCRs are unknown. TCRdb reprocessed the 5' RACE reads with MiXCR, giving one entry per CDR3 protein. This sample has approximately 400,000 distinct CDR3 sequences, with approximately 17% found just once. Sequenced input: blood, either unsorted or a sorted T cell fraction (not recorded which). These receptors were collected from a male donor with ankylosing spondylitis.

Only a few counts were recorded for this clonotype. Here the CDR3 reads CASSLLGTISYEQYF. The CDR3 DNA is TGTGCCAGCAGTTTATTGGGGACAATCTCCTACGAGCAGTACTTC. The genes are TRBV12-3 or TRBV12-4 and TRBJ2-7, with a weak D call TRBD1 (6 bases). The ends were cut back, 2 bases at V and 0 bases at J, with 11 bases in the middle. This CDR3 comprises 15 residues.

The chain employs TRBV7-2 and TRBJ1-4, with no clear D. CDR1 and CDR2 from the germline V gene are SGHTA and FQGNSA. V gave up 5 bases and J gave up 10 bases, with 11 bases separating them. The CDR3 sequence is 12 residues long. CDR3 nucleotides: TGTGCCAGCAGCCGAGACAACACAAAACTGTTTTTT. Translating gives CASSRDNTKLFF.

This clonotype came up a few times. CDR3 region: CSAVRREREFTDTQYF. DNA for the CDR3: TGCAGTGCTGTCAGGAGGGAGCGGGAGTTTACAGATACGCAGTATTTT. The chain recombines TRBV20-1 with TRBJ2-3; 8 positions match TRBD2. Germline CDR1 DFQATT, CDR2 SNEGSKA (reference sequence). This CDR3 comprises 16 residues. V dropped 5 bases and J dropped 3; count of bases not matched to a gene: 13.

The CDR3 nucleotides are TGTGCCAGCAGACTTCAAGCGGGGGGGCCTCAAGAGCAGTACTTC. This encodes CASRLQAGGPQEQYF. The rearrangement links TRBV2 to TRBJ2-7; 10 bases map to TRBD2. This CDR3 has 15 amino acids. In germline, CDR1 is SNHLY, CDR2 FYNNEI. Trimming cost V 6 bases and J 7 bases; bases outside gene matches: 12.